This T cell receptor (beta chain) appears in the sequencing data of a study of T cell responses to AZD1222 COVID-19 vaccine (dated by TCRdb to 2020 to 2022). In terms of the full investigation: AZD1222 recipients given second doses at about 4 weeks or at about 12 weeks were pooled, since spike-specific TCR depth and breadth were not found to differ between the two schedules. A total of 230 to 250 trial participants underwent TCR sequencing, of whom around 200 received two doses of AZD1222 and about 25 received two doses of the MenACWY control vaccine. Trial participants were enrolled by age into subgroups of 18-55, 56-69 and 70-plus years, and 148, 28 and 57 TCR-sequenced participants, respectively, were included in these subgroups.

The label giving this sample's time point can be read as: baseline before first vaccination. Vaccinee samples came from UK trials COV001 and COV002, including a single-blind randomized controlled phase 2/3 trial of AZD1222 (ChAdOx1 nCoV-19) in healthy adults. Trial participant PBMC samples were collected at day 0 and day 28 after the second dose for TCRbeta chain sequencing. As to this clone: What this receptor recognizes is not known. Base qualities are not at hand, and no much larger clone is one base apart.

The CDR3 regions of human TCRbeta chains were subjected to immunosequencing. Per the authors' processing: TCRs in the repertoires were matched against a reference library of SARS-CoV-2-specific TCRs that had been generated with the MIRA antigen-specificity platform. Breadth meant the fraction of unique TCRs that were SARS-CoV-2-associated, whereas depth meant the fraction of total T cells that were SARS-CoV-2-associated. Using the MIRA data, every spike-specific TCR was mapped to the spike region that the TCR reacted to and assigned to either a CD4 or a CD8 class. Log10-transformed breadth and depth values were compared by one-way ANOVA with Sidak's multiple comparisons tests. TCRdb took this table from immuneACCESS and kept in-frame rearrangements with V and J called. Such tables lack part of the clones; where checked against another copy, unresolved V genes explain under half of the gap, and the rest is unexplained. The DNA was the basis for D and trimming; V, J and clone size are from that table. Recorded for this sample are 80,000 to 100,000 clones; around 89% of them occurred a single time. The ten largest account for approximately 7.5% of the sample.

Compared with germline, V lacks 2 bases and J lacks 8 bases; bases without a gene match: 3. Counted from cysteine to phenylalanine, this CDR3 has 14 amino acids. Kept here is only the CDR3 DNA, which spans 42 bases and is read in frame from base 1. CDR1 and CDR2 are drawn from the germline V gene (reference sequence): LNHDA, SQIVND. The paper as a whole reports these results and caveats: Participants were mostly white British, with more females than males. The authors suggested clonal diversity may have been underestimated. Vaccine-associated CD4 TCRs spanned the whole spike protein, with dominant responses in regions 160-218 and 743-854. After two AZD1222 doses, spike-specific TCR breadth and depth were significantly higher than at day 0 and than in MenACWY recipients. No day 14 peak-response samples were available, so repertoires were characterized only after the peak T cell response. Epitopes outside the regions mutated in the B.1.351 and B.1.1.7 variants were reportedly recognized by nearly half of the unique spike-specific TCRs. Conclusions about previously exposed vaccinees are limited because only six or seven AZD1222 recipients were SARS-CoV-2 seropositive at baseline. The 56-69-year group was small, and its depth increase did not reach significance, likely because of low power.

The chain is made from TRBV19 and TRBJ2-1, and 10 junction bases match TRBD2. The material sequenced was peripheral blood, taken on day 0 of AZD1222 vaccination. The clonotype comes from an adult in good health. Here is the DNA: TGTGCCAGTAGTATACTAGCGGGAGAATATGAGCAGTTCTTC. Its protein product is CASSILAGEYEQFF.